This TCR beta chain is drawn from a study of blood T cell repertoires in COVID-19. As for the study in general: The origin of the acute and convalescent COVID-19 samples was the United States, Italy and Spain. Sample material is recorded as cDNA or gDNA derived from T cells, B-cell-depleted T cells, or PBMCs.

Under the authors' procedure: How many nucleated cells were present was estimated from reference gene primer amplification. TCRdb keeps only in-frame clones here, not all; method: immunoSEQ multiplex PCR. The V and J calls and the clone size are those of that table, but D and trimming were determined from the DNA. The table lists tens of thousands of clones, 82% of them singletons. The CDR3 is 19 residues long. Germline CDR1 and CDR2: SGDLS and YYNGEE. The germline V and J ends were trimmed by 0 bases and 0 bases, with 18 bases remaining between them. The sample comprised peripheral blood. This chain joins TRBV9 and TRBJ2-2; possibly TRBD1 for D (6 bases). This sequence originates from a woman of 80 years or more with acute or convalescent COVID-19. The DNA for the CDR3 is TGTGCCAGCAGCGTAGTGTCAGGGGCTAAGTCCGCGAACACCGGGGAGCTGTTTTTT. Its protein product is CASSVVSGAKSANTGELFF.